This passage covers 2 T cell receptor beta chains from one sample sequenced in a study of regulatory T cells in long-lasting Graves disease (dated by TCRdb to 2020 to 2023). Explained via the paper, the time point label denotes: persistent/refractory GD, antithyroid drugs over 5 years with positive TRAb. For both TCR sequencing and RNA sequencing, RNA was extracted from PBMCs in TRIzol. Libraries were constructed by multiplex PCR. Sequenced using an Illumina HiSeq 4000. iRepertoire HTBI primers and Arm-PCR amplification of CDR3 regions were used to construct TCR beta libraries. TCRdb applied fastp at Q25 and MiXCR to the public reads, then kept only in-frame beta chains. When rows share a CDR3 protein, they turn into one entry using the most common DNA and genes. The sample table records around 400,000 distinct CDR3 sequences; approximately 23% of these occur just once. 28% of the sample rests with the top ten.

The sequencing used peripheral blood mononuclear cells (PBMCs), collected when the disease was refractory, from a patient treated with antithyroid drugs. The source of these receptors is a middle-aged woman with Graves disease. Donor details come from another sample of the same person, matched by shared clones.

This clonotype was seen a few times. V is TRBV12-3 or TRBV12-4 and J is TRBJ1-1; D is unresolved. Trimming removed 5 bases at V and 2 bases at J, with 9 bases between. This CDR3 is 13 amino acids long. CDR3 in DNA: TGTGCCAGCAGTCTTCGACACAACACTGAAGCTTTCTTT. Translation: CASSLRHNTEAFF.

This clonotype has ten or more counts. The V call is TRBV12-3 or TRBV12-4, the J call TRBJ2-1, with 8 bases fitting TRBD2. The junction had 10 bases not matched to a gene; V was cut back by 6 bases and J by 3 bases. The CDR3 consists of 16 residues. In DNA form, the CDR3 reads TGTGCCAGCAGCTCTGATGGTAGCGGGAACTACAATGAGCAGTTCTTC. Its translation is CASSSDGSGNYNEQFF.